Detailed here is one T cell receptor beta chain. The antigen this receptor binds is unknown. Base qualities are missing; no much larger clone stands one base away. The sample comes from a study of cytomegalovirus exposure and HLA in healthy donors (dated by TCRdb to between 2016 and 2019). Context from the whole study: An earlier analysis of some 600 of the donors reported under 300 Gb of sequence data and 117 million unique TCR beta sequences obtained from about 179 million T cells. The number of typed donors differed by locus: roughly 629-630 for A, B, C, DRB1 and DQB1; 522 for DQA1; 606 for DPA1; and around 490 for DPB1. An early release that covered around 590 HLA-typed donors contained 250 to 350 gigabases of sequencing data and about 84 million unique TCR sequences. Four or five DR-DQ haplotypes were treated as single units for association and clustering because of strong linkage in the cohort. The study aimed to test whether cataloging public T cell receptors could reveal signatures of past pathogen exposure. Every discovery cohort repertoire had been produced on one sequencing platform. To decide whether each TCR beta V gene segment behaved as functional or pseudogenic, an earlier analysis of some 600 of the donors relied on high-throughput TCR beta sequencing. To predict cytomegalovirus infection status, the study combined high-throughput TCR immunosequencing, statistical association of individual TCRs with disease status, and machine learning. The later analysis used no new phenotypic data to find candidate immune exposures, relying instead on TCR beta sequences and their occurrence across donors. Both class I and class II loci were covered by HLA typing, at four-digit resolution. Along with the approximately 700-subject first cohort, a separate validation cohort of around 110 different subjects was used. Among the 398 genotyped donors, approximately 81% belonged to the genetic ancestry cluster associated with self-reported Caucasian donors. Using immunosequencing, the study profiled T cell repertoires from roughly 650 subjects and related those repertoires to cytomegalovirus serostatus. To study patterns of TCR occurrence, a later analysis re-analyzed previously published TCR beta repertoires from 666 donors and added high-resolution HLA genotyping. On average, about 240,000 unique TCR beta nucleotide sequences were sequenced per donor among a few hundred genotyped donors of the cohort, with roughly 18% of those sequences being non-productive. Donor age, sex, ethnicity and CMV serostatus were collected together with the repertoire data. A later genetic analysis took genome-wide SNP genotypes for about three fifths of the 666 donors and used that subset as a discovery cohort. What the authors observed across the whole study: In a later analysis, some 17,000 TCR beta sequences were associated with specific HLA alleles at a false discovery rate of 0.05. Approximately 16 rarely observed V segments, including chromosome 9 orphons, were excluded from the earlier analysis of several hundred of the donors because counts were too low. Cytomegalovirus status was reported to be diagnosed by the classifier with high specificity and sensitivity in both the original and validation cohorts. CMV serostatus was the only immune exposure information available for the cohort. In this cohort, only TCR beta chains were sequenced, and detectable features were limited by the absence of alpha or paired-chain data. A further reported finding was that TCR beta sequences accurately predicted the HLA-A and HLA-B alleles for most subjects in the first cohort. The study gave a list of some 150 TCR beta chains associated with cytomegalovirus. Across donors, most TCR sequences were observed very rarely, whereas some public TCRs were present in many individuals. A group of highly shared sequence variants was considered likely to be a technical artifact of the sequencing pipeline. A few of the identified cytomegalovirus-associated TCR beta chains were confirmed in vitro to be specific for cytomegalovirus antigens. In an earlier analysis of about 600 of the donors, most TCR beta V segments appeared in productive rearrangements about 87% or about 30% of the time, broadly matching IMGT annotations. Because the 87-base-pair reads could not distinguish some IMGT-functional V segments, including TRBV6-2 and TRBV6-3, those segments were excluded. Roughly uniform sequencing depth across donors was assumed in presence/absence analyses, although this assumption may not hold. It was suggested by the authors that the approach could potentially be generalized to other disease states and immunological phenotypes. When HLA alleles, especially DR and DQ, strongly co-occurred, TCR associations were difficult to assign to individual alleles. V-gene and J-gene trimming of TCR beta chains was associated with a missense DCLRE1C variant in a later genetic analysis, and the association was replicated in an independent cohort. A later analysis found that HLA-associated TCR beta chains were more clonally expanded and had lower generation probabilities than equally common non-associated chains. In a later analysis, the rate of TCR association differed among HLA loci, with DRB1 alleles having the most associated TCRs and HLA-C alleles having the fewest. According to a later analysis, most CMV-associated TCR beta chains appeared to be HLA-restricted, and the HLA associations seemed to be driven largely by CMV exposure. Several of the top co-occurrence clusters appeared to be linked to parvovirus B19, influenza, CMV and Epstein-Barr virus, according to a later analysis. Because HLA typing was unavailable for some donors at each locus, only the typed subset was used in association tests. In a later genetic analysis, fewer N-insertions in productive TCRs were reported among donors in an Asian-associated ancestry cluster than the approximately 630-donor mean. Linkage disequilibrium might explain the correlated functional status among segregating V segments, but an unknown experimental factor could not be ruled out.

The cohort comprised 550 to 700 healthy bone marrow donors. Cohort members were all nominally healthy when sampled, although unrecorded immune exposures were likely present. The donor was CMV seropositive and belonged to the group of more than 250 seropositive cohort members. A peripheral blood sample was collected from each donor, and TCR beta sequencing was performed on peripheral blood mononuclear cells. The Qiagen DNeasy Blood Extraction Kit was used to extract genomic DNA from the blood cell samples. From a lookup of the germline V gene (reference sequence), CDR1 and CDR2 are SGHNT and YYREEE. The CDR3, cysteine through phenylalanine, is 15 amino acids long. The entry retains the CDR3 DNA only, 45 bases that are in frame from base 1. V ends up 4 bases short and J 3 bases short, with an unmatched junction base count of 8. Preparation of the library involved the immunoSEQ multiplex PCR assay. For the multiplex PCR, a mixture combining 60 forward primers for TCR Vbeta segments and 13 reverse primers for TCR Jbeta segments was used. Amplification of the CDR3 region of rearranged TCR beta genes was performed with a multiplex PCR assay on genomic DNA. The Illumina HiSeq System was used to sequence the amplified TCR beta libraries as 87-base-pair reads. For the original study's pipeline: A later analysis tallied 75 million to 95 million unique TCR beta chains across the 640 or so repertoires, and 10 million to 11 million of those chains were shared by two or more donors. A nearest-neighbor algorithm error-corrected the raw reads and collapsed the reads into unique sequences, merging closely related sequences to remove PCR and sequencing errors. To assign V, D and J gene segments, CDR3 sequences were aligned to IMGT reference sequences. Each retained sequence needed at least a six-nucleotide match to both a V gene segment and a J gene segment. A rearrangement counted as productive if the CDR3 had no stop codons and remained in frame with V and J, and every other rearrangement counted as non-productive. CDR3 was defined by IMGT convention, running from the second conserved V-encoded cysteine to the conserved J-encoded phenylalanine. In an earlier analysis of 587 of the donors, sequences lacking an unambiguous match to a single V gene segment were excluded. An earlier analysis of fewer than 650 of the donors classified V segments as functional when productive rearrangements were above 56.7% and as segregating when the standard deviation between donors was above 5%. A statistical classification framework was developed to diagnose cytomegalovirus status using the catalog of TCR beta chain sequences. V and J gene assignment, in a later analysis, came from comparing TCR nucleotide sequences with IMGT/GENE-DB human TR gene sequences. A later analysis assigned CDR3 sequences and most-parsimonious VDJ recombination scenarios with the TCRdist pipeline. In a later analysis, each TCR beta chain was defined by its CDR3 amino acid sequence together with its V-gene family, and reads lacking a unique V-gene family were excluded. As a way to deal with suspected cross-contamination and a sequencing artifact, a later analysis dropped 640 or so nucleotide sequences that were highly shared and had low generation probability. A later analysis calculated a clonal expansion index for each public chain from normalized within-repertoire ranks of inferred template counts. A later analysis computed generation probabilities with a VDJ recombination model fitted to out-of-frame rearrangements, and checked the results against IGoR. Hypergeometric tests were used in a later analysis to score TCR-TCR, TCR-HLA and TCR-CMV co-occurrence, with a repertoire-size bias correction applied to the TCR pairs. In a later analysis, false discovery rates were estimated by permuting HLA or CMV assignments 20 times. In a later analysis, co-occurring TCRs were grouped using DBSCAN, with TCRdist sequence similarity added in when clustering inside HLA-allele-positive subsets. Co-occurrence clustering excluded repertoires with fewer than 30,000 or more than 120,000 public chains, plus five with anomalous nucleotide sharing. Imported from immuneACCESS, the table was reduced by TCRdb to in-frame sequences with V and J called. These copies leave out some clones; in studies compared against another copy, an unresolved V gene accounts for under half, and the cause of the remainder is not known. V and J calls and clone size are copied from that table; D and trimming were computed from the DNA. The table for this sample lists 130,000 to 150,000 clones; approximately 78% of them were counted only once. The top ten constitute around 3% of the sample.

This TCR was sampled from a man aged 40-55 years in good health and CMV-seropositive. Sequencing was performed on PBMCs. Recombination linked TRBV5-4 to TRBJ1-1; 8 nucleotides in the junction match TRBD1. The CDR3 amino acid sequence is: CASSLLQGAHTEAFF. The nucleotides read TGTGCCAGCAGCCTTTTGCAGGGGGCCCACACTGAAGCTTTCTTT. Outside the CDR3, residues come from the reference TRBV5-4 and TRBJ1-1 proteins, so the full variable domain is: ETGVTQSPTHLIKTRGQQVTLRCSSQSGHNTVSWYQQALGQGPQFIFQYYREEENGRGNFPPRFSGLQFPNYSSELNVNALELDDSALYLCASSLLQGAHTEAFFGQGTRLTVV.